This T cell receptor beta chain was captured by sequencing in a study of PD-1 blockade in classical Hodgkin lymphoma. V was clipped by 3 bases and J by 7 bases, with 9 bases between them. This CDR3 contains 13 residues. Germline values: CDR1 MNHEY, CDR2 SMNVEV (reference sequence). Findings and limits, study-wide: In newly diagnosed patients, baseline TCR diversity was reportedly below that of healthy donors. Possibly reflecting disease activity or prior therapy, repertoire differences have causes that remain undefined.

The time point here: newly diagnosed, previously untreated cHL patient sample. Untreated, newly diagnosed classical Hodgkin lymphoma PBMCs were used for comparison. Using immunoSEQ multiplex PCR, the repertoire was profiled, and TCRdb retains in-frame clones only, with some absent. The sample includes around 43,000 clones, roughly 93% of them seen just once. A remark on this clone: The antigen remains unidentified.

The V gene is TRBV27, the J gene TRBJ1-4; no clear D gene. This TCR derives from a human donor with classical Hodgkin lymphoma. The sample comprised peripheral blood mononuclear cells (PBMCs). CDR3 sequence (DNA): TGTGCCAGCAGTTTGGAAGGGTCTGAAAAACTGTTTTTT. The encoded protein is CASSLEGSEKLFF. The variable domain in full, with the rest retrieved from reference TRBV27 and TRBJ1-4, is EAQVTQNPRYLITVTGKKLTVTCSQNMNHEYMSWYRQDPGLGLRQIYYSMNVEVTDKGDVPEGYKVSRKEKRNFPLILESPSPNQTSLYFCASSLEGSEKLFFGSGTQLSVL.